Following are 10 T cell receptor beta chains from one sample sequenced in a study of long-term antiretroviral therapy in people with HIV. The immunoSEQ assay was v3.0, run at survey level. Here immunoSEQ multiplex PCR was the method, and the copy in TCRdb shows in-frame clones only, minus some. This table holds about 15,000 clones, over 70% found once. Sequences were derived from unsorted PBMCs, sampled 1.5 years before starting antiretroviral therapy. The receptors derive from a woman aged 45 to 65 with HIV.

This clone turned up a few times. This rearrangement joins TRBV7-3 to TRBJ2-2; 9 bases are shared with TRBD1. In germline, CDR1 is SGHTA, CDR2 FQGTGA. This CDR3 contains 16 residues. V trimming: 0 bases; J trimming: 8 bases; junction bases outside the gene matches: 7. The chain's CDR3 is CASSLTGQGVAGELFF. The CDR3 nucleotides are TGTGCCAGCAGCTTAACGGGACAGGGAGTTGCTGGGGAGCTGTTTTTT.

This chain connects TRBV6-5 to TRBJ1-1; 7 nucleotides match TRBD1. V lost 5 bases and J lost 1; bases outside the gene matches: 4. This CDR3 comprises 14 residues. CDR1 and CDR2 (germline): MNHEY, SVGAGI. In DNA form, the CDR3 reads TGTGCCAGCAGTGCGACAGGGTGGAACACTGAAGCTTTCTTT. It specifies CASSATGWNTEAFF.

CDR3 DNA sequence: TGCGCCAGCAGCTTGGGGGATTCGGTATCCGAGCAGTACTTC. It is translated as CASSLGDSVSEQYF. The rearrangement uses TRBV5-1 and TRBJ2-7, with D unclear. CDR1 is SGHRS, CDR2 YFSETQ, per germline. The CDR3 loop spans 14 amino acids. V lost 0 bases, J lost 6 bases, and 13 bases lay in between.

This clone came up once. The chain recombines TRBV5-1 with TRBJ1-2; D not certain. This CDR3 has 14 residues. The V gene's germline CDR1 is SGHRS and CDR2 YFSETQ. Trimming removed 4 bases at V and 0 bases at J, with 10 bases between. CDR3 sequence reads: CASSASGANYGYTF. CDR3 bases: TGCGCCAGCAGCGCATCAGGAGCTAACTATGGCTACACCTTC.

The V gene is TRBV19, the J gene TRBJ1-6; weak D call: TRBD1 (5 bases). The CDR3 is 15 amino acids. Germline V lookup: CDR1 LNHDA, CDR2 SQIVND (reference sequence). Trimming removed 5 bases from V and 7 bases from J, with 15 bases in between. The CDR3: CASSRQGARNSPLHF. In DNA form, the CDR3 reads TGTGCCAGTAGTCGCCAGGGAGCGAGGAATTCACCCCTCCACTTT.

V usage is TRBV5-1 and J usage is TRBJ2-3, with 8 bases identical to TRBD2. V was clipped by 4 bases and J by 6 bases; unmatched bases: 7. Germline assignment: CDR1 SGHRS and CDR2 YFSETQ. There are 14 residues in the CDR3. CDR3: CASSKGAGEDTQYF. DNA of the CDR3: TGCGCCAGCAGCAAAGGAGCGGGGGAGGATACGCAGTATTTT.

This clone has a single count. The chain combines TRBV7-3 with TRBJ1-4; 10 bases match TRBD1. V shed 5 bases, J shed 0 bases, and the junction held 3 bases outside the gene matches. This CDR3 is built from 16 residues. The germline CDR1 and CDR2 sequences are SGHTA and FQGTGA. The CDR3 loop is CASSLGTGATNEKLFF. CDR3 sequence (DNA): TGTGCCAGCAGCCTGGGGACAGGGGCAACTAATGAAAAACTGTTTTTT.

This clone has only a few counts. The chain recombines TRBV11-2 with TRBJ2-1; 8 bases fit TRBD1. Looked up from germline, CDR1 is SGHAT and CDR2 is FQNNGV. CDR3 size: 14 residues. J lost 6 bases, V lost 5 bases, and 6 bases had no gene match. The CDR3 region has the DNA TGTGCCAGCAGCCCCGGGACAGGCCTCAATGAGCAGTTCTTC. Protein: CASSPGTGLNEQFF.

This clone was seen once. The V gene is TRBV4-1, the J gene TRBJ1-1, with unresolved D. The CDR3 spans 14 residues. Trimming took 0 bases from V and 1 from J, leaving 6 bases between them. In germline, CDR1 is MGHRA, CDR2 YSYEKL. The CDR3 coding sequence is TGCGCCAGCAGCCAAGAACGGGGGAACACTGAAGCTTTCTTT. Amino acids: CASSQERGNTEAFF.

V usage is TRBV5-6 and J usage is TRBJ1-4; tentative D call: TRBD1 (5 bases). Germline V lookup: CDR1 SGHDT, CDR2 YYEEEE. V was trimmed by 4 bases and J by 5 bases, leaving 18 bases between them. The CDR3 is 16 residues long. The CDR3 nucleotides read TGTGCCAGCAGCCCTGGGAGCGGGACGCCCAATGAAAAACTGTTTTTT. This gives the protein CASSPGSGTPNEKLFF.